These T cell receptor beta chains were read from a single sample in a study of lymphopenia after photon versus proton radiotherapy. TCRdb's table, derived via immunoSEQ multiplex PCR, lists solely in-frame clones and lacks some. The sample lists about 30,000 clones; roughly 87% were seen once. Sample: peripheral blood, taken from a patient treated with proton-based radiotherapy. These receptors all come from a woman in her seventies with pancreatic cancer. Some clones in this sample may be carry-over from other donors' samples. CDR3s include the opening cysteine and the closing phenylalanine or tryptophan. The D gene is left open where the match is weak. Size is stated for part of the rows, as once, few or many counts, or as a class when the clone is expanded.

CDR3 length: 15
V gene: TRBV10-3
D gene: .
J gene: TRBJ2-2
clone size: .
CDR3 protein: CAISESGQNTGELFF
CDR3 DNA: TGTGCCATCAGTGAGTCAGGGCAGAACACCGGGGAGCTGTTTTTT

CDR3 length: 15
V gene: TRBV16
D gene: TRBD1
J gene: TRBJ1-5
clone size: .
CDR3 protein: CASTDGQGASQPQHF
CDR3 DNA: TGTGCCAGCACCGATGGACAGGGGGCGTCTCAGCCCCAGCATTTT

CDR3 length: 17
V gene: TRBV19
D gene: .
J gene: TRBJ1-5
clone size: .
CDR3 protein: CASSTPEQGSGRQPQHF
CDR3 DNA: TGTGCCAGTAGTACCCCGGAACAGGGTTCCGGTCGCCAGCCCCAGCATTTT

CDR3 length: 13
V gene: TRBV29-1
D gene: .
J gene: TRBJ1-1
clone size: .
CDR3 protein: CSVGEKLNTEAFF
CDR3 DNA: TGCAGCGTTGGTGAAAAACTGAACACTGAAGCTTTCTTT

CDR3 length: 18
V gene: TRBV5-1
D gene: TRBD1
J gene: TRBJ2-2
clone size: .
CDR3 protein: CASSLSERTGPNTGELFF
CDR3 DNA: TGCGCCAGCAGCTTGTCCGAGAGGACAGGGCCAAACACCGGGGAGCTGTTTTTT

CDR3 length: 14
V gene: TRBV27
D gene: .
J gene: TRBJ1-5
clone size: .
CDR3 protein: CASSLSGEGRPQHF
CDR3 DNA: TGTGCCAGCAGTTTAAGTGGCGAGGGGAGGCCCCAGCATTTT

CDR3 length: 17
V gene: TRBV5-1
D gene: .
J gene: TRBJ2-7
clone size: .
CDR3 protein: CASSLAVGRGEVNEQYF
CDR3 DNA: TGCGCCAGCAGCTTGGCGGTGGGAAGGGGCGAAGTGAACGAGCAGTACTTC

CDR3 length: 17
V gene: TRBV28
D gene: TRBD2
J gene: TRBJ2-1
clone size: .
CDR3 protein: CASSWAAGTSVYNEQFF
CDR3 DNA: TGTGCCAGCAGTTGGGCAGCCGGGACTAGCGTCTACAATGAGCAGTTCTTC

CDR3 length: 13
V gene: TRBV19
D gene: .
J gene: TRBJ2-7
clone size: .
CDR3 protein: CASSRQETYEQYF
CDR3 DNA: TGTGCCAGTAGTAGGCAGGAGACCTACGAGCAGTACTTC

CDR3 length: 15
V gene: TRBV19
D gene: TRBD1
J gene: TRBJ2-5
clone size: .
CDR3 protein: CASSLTGGGLETQYF
CDR3 DNA: TGTGCCAGTAGCCTGACAGGGGGCGGTCTAGAGACCCAGTACTTC

CDR3 length: 15
V gene: TRBV19
D gene: .
J gene: TRBJ2-7
clone size: .
CDR3 protein: CASSIRQAGSYEQYF
CDR3 DNA: TGTGCCAGTAGTATTCGCCAGGCTGGCTCCTACGAGCAGTACTTC

CDR3 length: 13
V gene: TRBV29-1
D gene: .
J gene: TRBJ1-1
clone size: once
CDR3 protein: CSVTWGAGTEAFF
CDR3 DNA: TGCAGCGTCACCTGGGGGGCAGGGACTGAAGCTTTCTTT

CDR3 length: 16
V gene: TRBV7-8
D gene: .
J gene: TRBJ1-3
clone size: once
CDR3 protein: CASSLALGSSGNTIYF
CDR3 DNA: TGTGCCAGCAGCTTAGCCTTGGGATCCTCTGGAAACACCATATATTTT

CDR3 length: 15
V gene: TRBV5-1
D gene: TRBD2
J gene: TRBJ2-7
clone size: .
CDR3 protein: CASSSGTSGLYEQYF
CDR3 DNA: TGCGCCAGCAGCTCCGGGACTAGCGGGCTATACGAGCAGTACTTC

CDR3 length: 15
V gene: TRBV30
D gene: .
J gene: TRBJ2-1
clone size: .
CDR3 protein: CAWSVGARSANEQFF
CDR3 DNA: TGTGCCTGGAGTGTCGGCGCCCGGAGCGCCAATGAGCAGTTCTTC

CDR3 length: 19
V gene: TRBV13
D gene: .
J gene: TRBJ2-7
clone size: .
CDR3 protein: CASSLGRETVGLYPYEQYF
CDR3 DNA: TGTGCCAGCAGCTTAGGTAGGGAGACCGTAGGACTCTACCCCTACGAGCAGTACTTC

CDR3 length: 12
V gene: TRBV28
D gene: .
J gene: TRBJ1-5
clone size: few
CDR3 protein: CASSLMVQPQHF
CDR3 DNA: TGTGCCAGCAGTTTAATGGTTCAGCCCCAGCATTTT

CDR3 length: 15
V gene: TRBV11-2
D gene: .
J gene: TRBJ2-1
clone size: .
CDR3 protein: CASSLDRGGAIEQFF
CDR3 DNA: TGTGCCAGCAGCTTAGACAGGGGAGGGGCAATTGAGCAGTTCTTC

CDR3 length: 10
V gene: TRBV20-1
D gene: .
J gene: TRBJ2-7
clone size: .
CDR3 protein: CSARDPDLHF
CDR3 DNA: TGCAGTGCTAGAGATCCAGATCTGCACTTC

CDR3 length: 14
V gene: TRBV30
D gene: .
J gene: TRBJ1-5
clone size: few
CDR3 protein: CAWSTSGLGQPQHF
CDR3 DNA: TGTGCCTGGAGTACCTCGGGGCTGGGGCAGCCCCAGCATTTT

CDR3 length: 15
V gene: TRBV6-7
D gene: TRBD2
J gene: TRBJ2-1
clone size: .
CDR3 protein: CASRSPGLARNEQFF
CDR3 DNA: TGTGCCAGCAGATCACCGGGACTAGCGCGCAATGAGCAGTTCTTC

CDR3 length: 15
V gene: TRBV9
D gene: .
J gene: TRBJ2-3
clone size: .
CDR3 protein: CASSATPGDADTQYF
CDR3 DNA: TGTGCCAGCAGCGCCACGCCGGGAGACGCAGATACGCAGTATTTT

CDR3 length: 14
V gene: TRBV28
D gene: TRBD1
J gene: TRBJ1-1
clone size: .
CDR3 protein: CASNRPGGRTEAFF
CDR3 DNA: TGTGCCAGCAATCGCCCAGGGGGAAGGACTGAAGCTTTCTTT

CDR3 length: 13
V gene: TRBV7-2
D gene: .
J gene: TRBJ2-5
clone size: .
CDR3 protein: CASSARPGETQYF
CDR3 DNA: TGTGCCAGCAGCGCCCGGCCGGGGGAGACCCAGTACTTC

CDR3 length: 15
V gene: TRBV7-9
D gene: .
J gene: TRBJ1-5
clone size: .
CDR3 protein: CASRPGSYSNQPQHF
CDR3 DNA: TGTGCCAGCAGACCTGGAAGTTATAGCAATCAGCCCCAGCATTTT

CDR3 length: 15
V gene: TRBV5-1
D gene: .
J gene: TRBJ1-1
clone size: .
CDR3 protein: CASSSLGSMNTEAFF
CDR3 DNA: TGCGCCAGCAGCTCTCTCGGATCGATGAACACTGAAGCTTTCTTT

CDR3 length: 14
V gene: TRBV15
D gene: .
J gene: TRBJ2-5
clone size: .
CDR3 protein: CATSSLQGRETQYF
CDR3 DNA: TGTGCCACCAGCAGCCTACAGGGCCGGGAGACCCAGTACTTC

CDR3 length: 15
V gene: TRBV6-5
D gene: .
J gene: TRBJ1-2
clone size: .
CDR3 protein: CASSKAGDAGYGYTF
CDR3 DNA: TGTGCCAGCAGTAAGGCGGGGGATGCAGGCTATGGCTACACCTTC

CDR3 length: 16
V gene: TRBV5-4
D gene: TRBD2
J gene: TRBJ2-2
clone size: .
CDR3 protein: CASSLVGLAGSGELFF
CDR3 DNA: TGTGCCAGCAGCTTGGTAGGACTAGCGGGATCCGGGGAGCTGTTTTTT

CDR3 length: 14
V gene: TRBV5-5
D gene: .
J gene: TRBJ1-1
clone size: .
CDR3 protein: CASSLGQKNTEAFF
CDR3 DNA: TGTGCCAGCAGCTTGGGGCAGAAGAACACTGAAGCTTTCTTT

CDR3 length: 14
V gene: TRBV6-5
D gene: TRBD1
J gene: TRBJ2-7
clone size: .
CDR3 protein: CASRGRQGSYEQYF
CDR3 DNA: TGTGCCAGCAGGGGGAGACAGGGCTCATACGAGCAGTACTTC

CDR3 length: 15
V gene: TRBV28
D gene: TRBD2
J gene: TRBJ2-1
clone size: few
CDR3 protein: CASSLAGGSYNEQFF
CDR3 DNA: TGTGCCAGCAGTTTAGCGGGGGGCTCCTACAATGAGCAGTTCTTC

CDR3 length: 15
V gene: TRBV7-8
D gene: .
J gene: TRBJ1-5
clone size: .
CDR3 protein: CASSLVSMGVGPQHF
CDR3 DNA: TGTGCCAGCAGCTTAGTCTCTATGGGGGTTGGGCCCCAGCATTTT

CDR3 length: 12
V gene: TRBV14
D gene: .
J gene: TRBJ2-7
clone size: .
CDR3 protein: CASSRTDYEQYF
CDR3 DNA: TGTGCCAGCAGCCGAACAGACTACGAGCAGTACTTC

CDR3 length: 15
V gene: TRBV4-1
D gene: .
J gene: TRBJ1-6
clone size: .
CDR3 protein: CASSQVGGNNSPLHF
CDR3 DNA: TGCGCCAGCAGCCAAGTTGGGGGGAACAATTCACCCCTCCACTTT

CDR3 length: 15
V gene: TRBV6-4
D gene: .
J gene: TRBJ2-3
clone size: .
CDR3 protein: CASSIQIGITDTQYF
CDR3 DNA: TGTGCCAGCAGTATCCAGATTGGGATCACAGATACGCAGTATTTT

CDR3 length: 14
V gene: TRBV5-4
D gene: TRBD2
J gene: TRBJ2-2
clone size: .
CDR3 protein: CATQTSGYTGELFF
CDR3 DNA: TGTGCCACCCAGACTAGCGGCTACACCGGGGAGCTGTTTTTT

CDR3 length: 12
V gene: TRBV27
D gene: .
J gene: TRBJ1-4
clone size: .
CDR3 protein: CASSFRGEKLFF
CDR3 DNA: TGTGCCAGCAGTTTCCGTGGGGAAAAACTGTTTTTT

CDR3 length: 14
V gene: TRBV2
D gene: .
J gene: TRBJ2-7
clone size: once
CDR3 protein: CASLRGDPPYEQYF
CDR3 DNA: TGTGCCAGCCTGCGGGGCGATCCTCCCTACGAGCAGTACTTC

CDR3 length: 15
V gene: TRBV5-1
D gene: TRBD2
J gene: TRBJ2-7
clone size: .
CDR3 protein: CASSLTSGTSYEQYF
CDR3 DNA: TGCGCCAGCAGCTTGACTAGCGGGACAAGCTACGAGCAGTACTTC

CDR3 length: 14
V gene: TRBV10-3
D gene: TRBD1
J gene: TRBJ1-5
clone size: .
CDR3 protein: CAIGGTGGNQPQHF
CDR3 DNA: TGTGCCATCGGAGGGACAGGGGGTAATCAGCCCCAGCATTTT

CDR3 length: 15
V gene: TRBV5-1
D gene: TRBD2
J gene: TRBJ2-5
clone size: .
CDR3 protein: CASSPILAGEETQYF
CDR3 DNA: TGCGCCAGCAGCCCGATACTAGCGGGGGAAGAGACCCAGTACTTC

CDR3 length: 17
V gene: TRBV30
D gene: TRBD2
J gene: TRBJ2-1
clone size: .
CDR3 protein: CAWTSGYLAPRGNEQFF
CDR3 DNA: TGTGCCTGGACTAGCGGGTATCTGGCTCCACGGGGCAATGAGCAGTTCTTC

CDR3 length: 19
V gene: TRBV30
D gene: .
J gene: TRBJ2-3
clone size: once
CDR3 protein: CAWTDLRGWGGVSTDTQYF
CDR3 DNA: TGTGCCTGGACCGATTTAAGGGGTTGGGGGGGCGTTAGCACAGATACGCAGTATTTT

CDR3 length: 14
V gene: TRBV4-1
D gene: TRBD1
J gene: TRBJ2-5
clone size: .
CDR3 protein: CASSQAQGAETQYF
CDR3 DNA: TGCGCCAGCAGCCAAGCCCAGGGGGCAGAGACCCAGTACTTC

CDR3 length: 16
V gene: TRBV2
D gene: .
J gene: TRBJ2-7
clone size: .
CDR3 protein: CASSEGGGRSYYEQYF
CDR3 DNA: TGTGCCAGCAGTGAAGGTGGTGGGCGGAGCTACTACGAGCAGTACTTC

CDR3 length: 15
V gene: TRBV5-4
D gene: .
J gene: TRBJ1-2
clone size: .
CDR3 protein: CASSLDPGPNYGYTF
CDR3 DNA: TGTGCCAGCAGCTTGGATCCGGGACCGAACTATGGCTACACCTTC

CDR3 length: 17
V gene: TRBV15
D gene: .
J gene: TRBJ2-1
clone size: .
CDR3 protein: CATSRGRRGLRFNEQFF
CDR3 DNA: TGTGCCACCAGCAGAGGTCGTCGGGGATTAAGGTTTAATGAGCAGTTCTTC

CDR3 length: 16
V gene: TRBV10-1
D gene: TRBD2
J gene: TRBJ2-1
clone size: .
CDR3 protein: CASSDRSSGWDNEQFF
CDR3 DNA: TGCGCCAGCAGCGACCGCTCTAGCGGTTGGGACAATGAGCAGTTCTTC

CDR3 length: 15
V gene: TRBV30
D gene: .
J gene: TRBJ1-4
clone size: .
CDR3 protein: CAWSAPGGLGEKLFF
CDR3 DNA: TGTGCCTGGAGTGCTCCCGGGGGGCTTGGTGAAAAACTGTTTTTT

CDR3 length: 12
V gene: TRBV27
D gene: TRBD1
J gene: TRBJ1-1
clone size: .
CDR3 protein: CASSRDRVEAFF
CDR3 DNA: TGTGCCAGCAGTCGGGACAGAGTTGAAGCTTTCTTT